This T cell receptor (beta chain) was found in a study of T cell responses to AZD1222 COVID-19 vaccine. Concerning this clone itself: Its antigen is still unknown.

Repertoires were generated with immunoSEQ multiplex PCR, while TCRdb's copy carries only in-frame clones and drops some. The sample holds fewer than 45,000 clones, about 88% seen once. Study-level points and caveats: The study found Spike-specific TCR breadth and depth rose after two AZD1222 doses.

From germline, CDR1 is SGDLS and CDR2 YYNGEE. The CDR3 length is 19 residues. With 0 bases clipped from V and 0 bases from J, the junction kept 9 bases outside the gene matches. The sequences come from peripheral blood, collected on day 0 of AZD1222 vaccination. This sequence was found in an adult in good health. The chain joins TRBV9 to TRBJ2-6, with 7 bases aligning to TRBD2. DNA for the CDR3: TGTGCCAGCAGCGTAGGAAGCGGGGCAACGTACTCTGGGGCCAACGTCCTGACTTTC. It is translated as CASSVGSGATYSGANVLTF.